The 12 T cell receptor beta chains in this list originate from one sample, sequenced in a study of cytomegalovirus exposure and HLA in healthy donors. Use of 60 Vbeta and 13 Jbeta primers characterized the PCR. Profiled with immunoSEQ multiplex PCR; TCRdb holds only in-frame clones, not every one. Of approximately 90,000 clones listed, around 77% are singletons. Material for sequencing was PBMCs. The receptors originated from a man aged 25-45 years in good health and CMV-seronegative.

The chain is built from TRBV9 and TRBJ1-6; D not resolved. The germline V gene encodes CDR1 SGDLS and CDR2 YYNGEE. V lost 0 bases and J 8 bases, leaving 12 bases between the germline ends. This CDR3 comprises 15 residues. The CDR3 protein is CASSVGPGIDSPLHF. CDR3 nucleotides: TGTGCCAGCAGCGTAGGGCCGGGGATCGATTCACCCCTCCACTTT.

The count of this clone is one. This rearrangement joins TRBV9 to TRBJ2-3; 7 bases fit TRBD2. V gave up 1 base and J gave up 1 base; unmatched junction bases: 3. In germline, CDR1 is SGDLS, CDR2 YYNGEE. The CDR3 runs 15 residues. The CDR3 DNA reads as TGTGCCAGCAGCGTAAGTGGGGGGGGCACAGATACGCAGTATTTT. This sequence encodes CASSVSGGGTDTQYF.

The chain recombines TRBV6-1 with TRBJ2-5; D unclear. This CDR3 has 10 residues. The V end was cut by 6 bases, the J end by 5 bases, with 4 bases between. Germline CDR1 and CDR2: MNHNS and SASEGT. In DNA, the CDR3 is TGTGCCAGCAGGGAGGAGACCCAGTACTTC. Translating gives CASREETQYF.

Here the CDR3 reads CASSLGTGGIYNSPLHF. CDR3 bases: TGTGCCAGCAGCTTGGGGACAGGGGGGATCTATAATTCACCCCTCCACTTT. The chain combines TRBV5-8 with TRBJ1-6; 10 nucleotides align to TRBD1. The CDR3 runs to 17 residues. V trimming: 0 bases; J trimming: 3 bases; junction bases outside the gene matches: 3. Germline V gene lookup returns CDR1 SGHTS and CDR2 YDEGEE. The full variable domain, completed using reference TRBV5-8 and TRBJ1-6, is EAGVTQSPTHLIKTRGQQATLRCSPISGHTSVYWYQQALGLGLQFLLWYDEGEERNRGNFPPRFSGRQFPNYSSELNVNALELEDSALYLCASSLGTGGIYNSPLHFGNGTRLTVT.

This sequence joins TRBV29-1 and TRBJ1-2; D is unclear. This CDR3 contains 11 residues. Germline V gives CDR1 SQVTM, CDR2 ANQGSEA. Written as DNA, the CDR3 is TGCAGTTCGGGGATCGAGTATGGCTACACCTTC. Protein product: CSSGIEYGYTF.

This rearrangement joins TRBV6-1 to TRBJ1-1; a weak D match, TRBD1 (5 bases). The germline CDR1 and CDR2 sequences are MNHNS and SASEGT. The V gene lost 2 bases and the J gene lost 0 bases, with 10 bases spanning the gap. The CDR3 runs to 15 residues. The chain's CDR3 is CASSENPGLNTEAFF. The CDR3 DNA reads TGTGCCAGCAGTGAAAACCCAGGGTTGAACACTGAAGCTTTCTTT.

The chain combines TRBV27 with TRBJ2-7; D remains unclear. The CDR3 consists of 17 residues. V was cut by 5 bases and J by 0 bases, with 20 bases left in between. CDR1 and CDR2 from the germline V gene are MNHEY and SMNVEV (reference sequence). This CDR3 reads CASSPNFRQTRSYEQYF. The DNA for the CDR3 is TGTGCCAGCAGTCCAAATTTCAGACAAACTCGCTCCTACGAGCAGTACTTC.

The chain uses TRBV10-2 and TRBJ2-3, with 7 bases fitting TRBD2. The germline V gene has CDR1 WSHSY and CDR2 SAAADI. The J segment lost 1 base and the V segment lost 7 bases, leaving 17 bases of the junction unmatched. CDR3 length equals 18 residues. CDR3 nucleotide sequence: TGCGCCAGCAAGAAGTCGGAGGGAGCGGGGCGACGCACAGATACGCAGTATTTT. This encodes CASKKSEGAGRRTDTQYF.

The chain combines TRBV5-6 with TRBJ2-2; the D is unclear. Germline CDR1 is SGHDT and CDR2 is YYEEEE. The ends were cut back, 0 bases at V and 2 bases at J, with 5 bases in the middle. The CDR3 consists of 14 residues. The DNA of the CDR3 is TGTGCCAGCAGCTTGGGTCTTAACACCGGGGAGCTGTTTTTT. Translated: CASSLGLNTGELFF.

The chain uses TRBV4-2 and TRBJ2-1, with D tentatively TRBD2 (6 bases). V lost 11 bases to trimming and J lost 0 bases, with 20 bases between them. This CDR3 contains 16 residues. The germline gives CDR1 LGHNA, CDR2 YNFKEQ. The CDR3 region is CASSSGLPGSYNEQFF. The DNA of the CDR3 is TGTGCCTCCAGTAGCGGACTGCCTGGCTCCTACAATGAGCAGTTCTTC.

This chain connects TRBV5-4 to TRBJ1-2; 8 bases are shared with TRBD1. The CDR3 runs 16 residues. Germline V gene sequence: CDR1 SGHNT, CDR2 YYREEE (reference sequence). Germline trimming cut 4 bases from V and 5 bases from J; bases unmatched to any gene: 13. CDR3 protein: CASSPTADRGRYGYTF. Written as DNA, the CDR3 is TGTGCCAGCAGCCCGACTGCAGACAGGGGAAGGTATGGCTACACCTTC.

The CDR3 region has the DNA TGTGCCAGCAGCTCCGCTAGAGACTTTGAAAAACTGTTTTTT. Translated, it gives CASSSARDFEKLFF. This chain connects TRBV7-9 to TRBJ1-4; the D is unclear. V lost 4 bases and J lost 7, with 13 bases in between. Looked up from germline, CDR1 is SEHNR and CDR2 is FQNEAQ (reference sequence). The CDR3 is 14 residues long.